This T cell receptor (beta chain) was recorded in a study of blood T cells in healthy people across ages. Study-level results: Diversity figures derived from one million T cells were judged to underestimate the true value.

Using a J-beta primer mix together with a sample-barcoded 5' primer, a second PCR was run for 7 to 11 cycles. From the 5' RACE reads, TCRdb called clonotypes with MiXCR, one entry per CDR3 protein. The data contain some 790,000 distinct CDR3 sequences, 29% of them seen just once; the ten biggest clones take up 15% to 20%. CDR1 and CDR2 from the germline V gene are DFQATT and SNEGSKA (reference sequence). Between the trimmed V and J ends, which lost 3 bases and 2 bases, there was a span of 11 bases. The CDR3 loop spans 14 amino acids. The table lists this clonotype with many counts. The antigen is not known.

V usage is TRBV20-1 and J usage is TRBJ2-1; D is undetermined. This clonotype was sampled from a woman of 80 years or more in good health. Material for sequencing was blood. The CDR3 DNA reads TGCAGTGCTAGGGATTTCGTAACCTACAATGAGCAGTTCTTC. It is translated as CSARDFVTYNEQFF.